The source of this T cell receptor (beta chain) is a study of T cell responses to AZD1222 COVID-19 vaccine. Study results and limitations: There were mostly white British donors and more females than males, and clonal diversity was possibly underestimated. In all cases, repertoires were sampled only after the peak T cell response.

Concerning this clone itself: Its antigen is undetermined.

V lost 5 bases, J lost 8 bases, and 7 bases stayed unmatched. CDR1 and CDR2 (germline): LNHDA, SQIVND (reference sequence). CDR3 size: 15 residues. TCRdb's table, derived via immunoSEQ multiplex PCR, lists solely in-frame clones and lacks some. In the table there are roughly 130,000 clones, roughly 87% of which are singletons. Sequenced here: peripheral blood, sampled on day 0 of AZD1222 vaccination. The sequence derives from an adult in good health. This chain uses TRBV19 with TRBJ1-6, with 9 bases fitting TRBD1. The CDR3 DNA reads as TGTGCCAGTAGTGCCCTACAGGGGGCGTATTCACCCCTCCACTTT. It codes for CASSALQGAYSPLHF.